This TCR beta chain originates from a study of Ad26.COV2.S vaccination and SARS-CoV-2 variants. With respect to this clone: Its antigen remains unidentified.

The treatment was: 15 to 20 received Ad26.COV2.S at low or high dose, single or two shots; several received placebo; per-sample allocation not given. Collection of the samples took place on day 63 after the first injection of vaccine or placebo. Study-level findings and limits: Among vaccine recipients, spike-specific TCR breadth exceeded that of placebo recipients.

The assay was immunoSEQ multiplex PCR, and TCRdb's table has in-frame clones only and misses some. The table records hundreds of thousands of clones, about 91% of them present only once. The CDR3 consists of 11 residues. CDR1 and CDR2 from the germline V gene are DFQATT and SNEGSKA (reference sequence). V lost 7 bases and J 6 bases, leaving 10 bases between the germline ends. The sample consisted of peripheral blood, taken in a trial of Ad26.COV2.S vaccine versus placebo. The chain has TRBV20-1 and TRBJ1-5; D is possibly TRBD1 (5 bases). This sequence was found in a person aged 18 to 65 who received the Ad26.COV2.S COVID-19 vaccine or a placebo. This CDR3 reads CSGGSAQPQHF. The CDR3 DNA follows: TGCAGTGGGGGGTCAGCTCAGCCCCAGCATTTT.